Listed below are T cell receptor beta chains from one sample, sequenced in a study of blood T cell repertoires in COVID-19. TCRdb keeps only in-frame clones here, not all; method: immunoSEQ multiplex PCR. The data show approximately 74,000 clones, with just under 85% seen just once and approximately 35% held by the top ten. Sequencing was done on a sample of peripheral blood. The source of these receptors is a man aged 65 to 85 with acute or convalescent COVID-19. The CDR3 runs from the conserved cysteine through the conserved F or W.

j_gene,v_gene,CDR3aa
TRBJ2-5,TRBV7-9,CASSSAGNGETQYF
TRBJ2-1,TRBV19,CASSGSGGRNEQFF
TRBJ1-2,TRBV6-5,CASSYSGRGAYGYTF
TRBJ1-5,TRBV7-8,CASSKGQGAGQPQHF
TRBJ2-2,TRBV24-1,CATGGLLNTGELFF
TRBJ1-1,TRBV19,CASSAQGGEGNEAFF
TRBJ2-2,TRBV21-1,CASGLGTGRTGELFF
TRBJ1-1,TRBV19,CASSIEGRGVVAFF
TRBJ2-2,TRBV15,CATSRDHGVYTGELFF
TRBJ1-5,TRBV7-9,CASSLAGDQPQHF
TRBJ2-1,TRBV25-1,CASSEANYNEQFF
TRBJ1-2,TRBV19,CASSMRSGQGAYGYTF
TRBJ1-1,TRBV2,CASTGVLNTEAFF
TRBJ2-1,TRBV4-3,CASSHQAGGSMADEQFF
TRBJ2-1,TRBV23-1,CASSLSGHNEQFF
TRBJ2-5,TRBV7-8,CASSLALTGQETQYF
TRBJ2-1,TRBV15,CATGAGGPGDEQFF
TRBJ2-1,TRBV6-1,CASSEALGGSEQFF
TRBJ2-2,TRBV28,CASTLTSAGELFF
TRBJ1-5,TRBV6-5,CASSSGTGGRGQHF
TRBJ2-3,TRBV9,CASSVSGTDTQYF
TRBJ1-2,TRBV9,CASSVSWRWDRGEHGYTF